Below, 3 T cell receptor beta chains from the same sample are listed, as sequenced in a study of tumor-infiltrating lymphocytes in localized non-small cell lung cancer (TCRdb year 2021). The library was built by means of the immunoSEQ multiplex PCR assay. TCRdb re-hosts the immuneACCESS table, in-frame sequences only. Its copies lack some clones; in the studies checked, an unresolved V gene accounts for under half of them, and the cause for the rest is not known. Counted in this sample were 10,000 to 15,000 clones; less than 90% of them appeared once. The ten largest clonotypes hold around an eighth of the sample. Specimen: lung tumor tissue. Receptor source: a human donor with non-small cell lung cancer.

This clone was recorded only once. CDR3 in amino acids: CASSPTGNTIYF. The CDR3 DNA sequence: TGTGCCAGCAGCCCCACTGGAAACACCATATATTTT. The chain joins TRBV7-2 to TRBJ1-3; D remains ambiguous. This CDR3 comprises 12 residues. V lost 5 bases, J lost 2 bases, and 4 bases lay in between. Looked up from germline, CDR1 is SGHTA and CDR2 is FQGNSA.

The chain links TRBV29-1 to TRBJ1-2, with no clear D. The V gene lost 0 bases and the J gene lost 3 bases, with 17 bases spanning the gap. This CDR3 is 16 amino acids long. Per the germline V gene, CDR1 is SQVTM and CDR2 is ANQGSEA. The CDR3 nucleotides are TGCAGCGTTGAAGAGGAAAAGGGCCCGTCCCACTATGGCTACACCTTC. Its protein is CSVEEEKGPSHYGYTF.

The chain carries TRBV7-2 and TRBJ2-5; the D gene is possibly TRBD1 (6 bases). The CDR3 sequence is 11 residues long. Trimming removed 6 bases at V and 5 bases at J, with 7 bases between. Germline-derived CDR1 and CDR2 are SGHTA and FQGNSA. CDR3 region: CASSQGETQYF. CDR3 sequence (DNA): TGTGCCAGCAGTCAGGGGGAGACCCAGTACTTC. The full variable domain, in which reference TRBV7-2 and TRBJ2-5 provide the parts outside the CDR3, is GAGVSQSPSNKVTEKGKDVELRCDPISGHTALYWYRQSLGQGLEFLIYFQGNSAPDKSGLPSDRFSAERTGGSVSTLTIQRTQQEDSAVYLCASSQGETQYFGPGTRLLVL.